These 2 T cell receptor beta chains were sequenced from one sample in a study of human T cells and chemical hapten exposure. This sample's time point: patch test 1, 2 weeks after DPC sensitization. As to treatment: therapeutic diphenylcyclopropenone sensitization with weekly scalp DPC. Via MiXCR, TCRdb re-called the RACE reads, giving one row per CDR3 protein. The data show 75,000 to 100,000 distinct CDR3 sequences, 12% seen once. The sequenced sample was whole blood, obtained in connection with sensitization to the hapten diphenylcyclopropenone (DPC). All receptors derive from a woman aged 60 to 75 with alopecia areata. Some clones in this sample may be carry-over from other donors' samples.

This clonotype was found many times. The chain links TRBV4-1 to TRBJ1-5, with D hard to call. Looked up from germline, CDR1 is MGHRA and CDR2 is YSYEKL. Trimming left V 6 bases short and J 3 bases short, with 9 bases between. This CDR3 spans 13 amino acids. This chain's CDR3 is CASRVGPNQPQHF. The CDR3 DNA sequence: TGCGCCAGCAGAGTTGGGCCCAATCAGCCCCAGCATTTT.

Ten or more counts support this clonotype. The chain couples TRBV18 to TRBJ2-3; 7 bases agree with TRBD2. V gave up 4 bases and J gave up 6 bases; unmatched junction bases: 10. Germline lookup yields CDR1 KGHSH and CDR2 LQKENI. The CDR3 sequence is 15 residues long. This chain's CDR3 is CASSRDYPGGDTQYF. The CDR3 DNA sequence: TGTGCCAGCTCACGGGACTACCCGGGCGGGGATACGCAGTATTTT.